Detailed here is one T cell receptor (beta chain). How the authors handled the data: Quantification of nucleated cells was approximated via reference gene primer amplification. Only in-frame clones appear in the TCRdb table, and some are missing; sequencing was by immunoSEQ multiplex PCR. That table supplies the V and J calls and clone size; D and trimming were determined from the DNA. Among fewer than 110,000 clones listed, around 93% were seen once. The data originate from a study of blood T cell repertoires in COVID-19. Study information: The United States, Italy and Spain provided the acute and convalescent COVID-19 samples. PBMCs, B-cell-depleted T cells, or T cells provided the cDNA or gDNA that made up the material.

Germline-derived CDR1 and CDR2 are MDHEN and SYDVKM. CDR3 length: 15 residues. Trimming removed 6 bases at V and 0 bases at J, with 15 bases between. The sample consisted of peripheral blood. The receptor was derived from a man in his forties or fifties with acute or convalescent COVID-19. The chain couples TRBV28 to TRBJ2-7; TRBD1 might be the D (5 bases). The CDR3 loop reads CASSPDTDTSYEQYF. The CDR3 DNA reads TGTGCCAGCAGCCCCGACACGGACACCTCCTACGAGCAGTACTTC.